Listed below are T cell receptor beta chains from one sample, sequenced in a study of blood T cell repertoires in COVID-19. Using immunoSEQ multiplex PCR, the repertoire was profiled, and TCRdb retains in-frame clones only, with some absent. This sample has about 50,000 clones, with more than 80% found just once. The sample comprised peripheral blood. The origin of the receptors is a human donor in a cohort sampled during active COVID-19. The CDR3 runs from the conserved cysteine through the conserved F or W. A D gene is named only where the DNA matches it firmly. Clone size is stated in some rows and not others, as once, few, many or a class when expanded.

TRBV7-2	NA	NA	TRBJ1-4	TGTGCCAGCAGCTTAGCGCTATCGGCAGGGTCTCGGGCAACTAATGAAAAACTGTTTTTT	CASSLALSAGSRATNEKLFF
TRBV4-3	once	TRBD1	TRBJ1-2	TGCGCCAGCAGCCAGAACAGGGGGCCTTTGGGCTACACCTTC	CASSQNRGPLGYTF
TRBV6-5	NA	NA	TRBJ1-2	TGTGCCAGCAGTTCTAATTCAGGGTATGGCTACACCTTC	CASSSNSGYGYTF
TRBV7-2	NA	NA	TRBJ1-1	TGTGCCAGCAGCCCTAACCAGAACACTGAAGCTTTCTTT	CASSPNQNTEAFF
TRBV12-3/TRBV12-4	once	TRBD1	TRBJ1-1	TGTGCCAGCAAGACAGGGTACTCTGAAGCTTTCTTT	CASKTGYSEAFF
TRBV18	NA	TRBD1	TRBJ1-1	TGTGCCAGCTCACCACCTACAGGGGGCGGCGGAGTAGCTTTCTTT	CASSPPTGGGGVAFF
TRBV5-1	NA	NA	TRBJ2-2	TGCGCCAGCAGCTCGGGGGTGGCCACCGGGGAGCTGTTTTTT	CASSSGVATGELFF
TRBV9	NA	TRBD1	TRBJ1-5	TGTGCCAGCAGCCCAGACAGGGGGCAGCCCCAGCATTTT	CASSPDRGQPQHF
TRBV10-2	NA	TRBD1	TRBJ2-7	TGCGCCAGCAGTGCGCCGGGACAGGGGCTCCCGGGAGTAAGCTACGAGCAGTACTTC	CASSAPGQGLPGVSYEQYF
TRBV12-3/TRBV12-4	NA	NA	TRBJ2-3	TGTGCCAGCAGTTTTCAGGGCGCAGATACGCAGTATTTT	CASSFQGADTQYF
TRBV20-1	NA	NA	TRBJ2-7	TGCAGTGGGGGGGGCACCTACGAGCAGTACTTC	CSGGGTYEQYF
TRBV19	NA	NA	TRBJ2-1	TGTGCCAGTAGTATAGTCCCAGACACATACAATGAGCAGTTCTTC	CASSIVPDTYNEQFF
TRBV3-1/TRBV3-2	NA	TRBD1	TRBJ1-1	TGTGCCAGCAGCCTCTCAACAGGGGGCACTGAAGCTTTCTTT	CASSLSTGGTEAFF
TRBV6-5	NA	TRBD1	TRBJ1-4	TGTGCCAGCCGGGACAGGGGGCGAGTAGATAGACTGTTTTTT	CASRDRGRVDRLFF
TRBV13	NA	NA	TRBJ2-6	TGTGCCAGCAGCCATGCAGGGGCTGGGGCCAACGTCCTGACTTTC	CASSHAGAGANVLTF
TRBV24-1	few	NA	TRBJ2-1	TGTGCCACCAGTGCCCAACAGGGCTCCTACAATGAGCAGTTCTTC	CATSAQQGSYNEQFF
TRBV4-2	NA	NA	TRBJ1-1	TGTGCCAGCAGCCCAGGGCAGGGTCCTATGAACACTGAAGCTTTCTTT	CASSPGQGPMNTEAFF
TRBV19	NA	TRBD1	TRBJ1-5	TGTGCCAGTACTGACAGGGGGCTGAGTCAGCCCCAGCATTTT	CASTDRGLSQPQHF
TRBV12-3/TRBV12-4	NA	NA	TRBJ2-5	TGTGCCAGCAGCCCTCAGATTCGTGAGACCCAGTACTTC	CASSPQIRETQYF
TRBV27	NA	TRBD1	TRBJ2-7	TGTGCCAGCAGTCGACAGGGAAACTCCTACGAGCAGTACTTC	CASSRQGNSYEQYF
TRBV27	few	NA	TRBJ1-5	TGTGCCAGCAGCACTATCGGCCAGCCCCAGCATTTT	CASSTIGQPQHF
TRBV24-1	NA	NA	TRBJ2-1	TGTGCCACCAGTGAGGGGGGAAATGAGCAGTTCTTC	CATSEGGNEQFF
TRBV27	NA	NA	TRBJ2-1	TGTGCCAGCAGTTTAGAGGGGCGGGGCGTCTACAATGAGCAGTTCTTC	CASSLEGRGVYNEQFF
TRBV7-8	NA	NA	TRBJ1-4	TGTGCCAGCACCATGATGGGGGGTTCAACTAATGAAAAACTGTTTTTT	CASTMMGGSTNEKLFF